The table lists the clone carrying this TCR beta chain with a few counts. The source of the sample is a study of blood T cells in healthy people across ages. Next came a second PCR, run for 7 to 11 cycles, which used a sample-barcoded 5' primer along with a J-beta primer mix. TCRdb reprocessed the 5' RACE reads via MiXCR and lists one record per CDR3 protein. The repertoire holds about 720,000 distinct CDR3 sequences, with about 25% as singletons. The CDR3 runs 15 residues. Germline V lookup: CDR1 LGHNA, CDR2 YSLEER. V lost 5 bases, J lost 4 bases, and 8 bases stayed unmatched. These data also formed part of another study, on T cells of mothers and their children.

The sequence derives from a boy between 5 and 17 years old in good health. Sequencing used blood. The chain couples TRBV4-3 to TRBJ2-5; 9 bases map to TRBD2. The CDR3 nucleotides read TGCGCCAGCAGCACCAGAAGTAGCGGGGGAGAGACCCAGTACTTC. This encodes CASSTRSSGGETQYF.